This T cell receptor (beta chain) was obtained from a study of blood T cell repertoires in COVID-19. About the study: In each case, the material was cDNA or gDNA derived from T cells, B-cell-depleted T cells, or PBMCs.

Authors' methods: For nucleated cells, counts were estimated from reference gene primer amplification. This table comes from immunoSEQ multiplex PCR, and its TCRdb copy is limited to in-frame clones, with some not included. That table furnishes V, J and clone size, whereas the DNA furnished D and trimming. The table records roughly 200,000 clones, less than 85% of them present only once. This clone appeared once. The V gene's germline CDR1 is MDHEN and CDR2 SYDVKM. After removal of 5 bases from V and 8 bases from J, the junction contained 8 bases not matched to a gene. The CDR3 extends over 13 amino acids.

The rearrangement links TRBV28 to TRBJ1-2; 7 bases match TRBD1. The sample taken for sequencing was peripheral blood. The clonotype comes from a woman in her 70s with acute or convalescent COVID-19. In nucleotides, the CDR3 is TGTGCCAGCAGTACTCACAGGGGCGTGGGCTACACCTTC. It encodes CASSTHRGVGYTF.